This entry features one TCR beta chain sequence. This clonotype came up many times. It has no known antigen specificity. Base qualities are not recorded, but no much larger clone differs from it by a single base. The sample belongs to a study of T-cell reconstitution after alpha-beta-depleted transplantation in children (dated by TCRdb to 2015 to 2016). At the level of the whole study: T-cell immune reconstitution after TCRalphabeta/CD19-depleted allogeneic hematopoietic cell transplantation in children was quantitatively tracked in the study by means of TCR repertoire profiling.

This specimen's treatment or condition label, interpreted: allogeneic hematopoietic cell transplantation with graft depleted of TCRalphabeta T cells and CD19 B cells. TCRalphabeta/CD19-depleted allogeneic hematopoietic cell grafts were given to the transplant recipients, all of whom were children. The library was obtained by PCR. Sequencing was carried out with an Illumina HiSeq 2500. Molecular barcoding was employed in the preparation of TCR libraries, with unique molecular identifiers being used to normalize TCRbeta repertoire quantification. TCRdb reran the public reads through fastp at Q25 and MiXCR, keeping productive beta chains. A single entry per CDR3 protein holds the most common genes and DNA from its merged rows. For this sample there are around 100,000 distinct CDR3 sequences; 7.5% to 9.5% appear just once. Over 15% of the sample lies in the top ten. The junction carries 12 bases between V and J, which are trimmed by 5 bases and 4 bases respectively. CDR1 and CDR2 were assigned from the germline V gene as SGDLS and YYNGEE. The CDR3 has 13 amino acids, counting the end cysteine and phenylalanine. The kept DNA is CDR3 alone, 39 bases in frame from the first base.

Overall study results and their limits: Apparently early alphabetaT-cell count recovery about two months after transplant reportedly relied on only several hundred rapidly expanded clones derived from non-depleted graft cells. The frequencies of hyperexpanded clones fell over the following months, and after one year, T-cell counts and TCRbeta diversity were mostly attributed to newly produced T cells. In some patients, high TCRbeta diversity at day 60 was attributed to recipient T cells and intrathymic progenitors that had survived conditioning.

The sequenced sample was PBMCs, obtained before TCRalphabeta/CD19-depleted stem cell transplant. The sequence was collected from a boy aged 2 to 10 with acute lymphoblastic leukemia, due to receive a stem cell transplant. The rearrangement combines TRBV9 with TRBJ1-2; the D region possibly corresponds to TRBD1 (5 bases align). The DNA is as follows: TGTGCCAGCAGTGACAGCCTTCTCTATGGCTACACCTTC. It is translated as CASSDSLLYGYTF.